This is a list of T cell receptor beta chains from one sample in a study of CD8 T cells in Susac syndrome. TCRdb called the immunoSEQ multiplex PCR reads again in MiXCR, with one record for every CDR3 protein. The sample includes about 200,000 distinct CDR3 sequences, about 90% of them seen just once. Input material: CD8+ T cells from PBMCs. The receptors were sampled from a human donor with multiple sclerosis. CDR3s include the opening cysteine and the closing phenylalanine or tryptophan.

V	CDR3
TRBV4-3	CASSIGERTGELFF
TRBV19	CASSIEAGFYEQYF
TRBV12-3/TRBV12-4	CASSLRQSTDTQYF
TRBV7-9	CASSYLGAQETQYF
TRBV7-9	CASSHRDSSRYNEQFF
TRBV30	CAWSDRGNQPQHF
TRBV11-3	CASSPERPVDTQYF
TRBV27	CASSSRLAGAGATLYEQYF
TRBV7-9	CASSLVGEAKNIQYF
TRBV7-9	CASSSKDSKNNEQFF
TRBV28	CASAQGIAYGYTF
TRBV7-8	CASSLEGWERDQFF
TRBV6-1	CASSPPIRAAYEQYF
TRBV15	CATSRDRGSSEVLTF
TRBV20-1	CSARGAEEAF
TRBV30	CAWGGNIGSYNEQFF
TRBV6-2/TRBV6-3	CASSYSQNNEQFF